This is a list of T cell receptor beta chains from one sample in a study of control samples from healthy donors and cancer patients. Using immunoSEQ multiplex PCR, the repertoire was profiled, and TCRdb retains in-frame clones only, with some absent. This table holds approximately 150,000 clones, about 91% found once. The specimen sequenced was blood. All receptors come from a woman in her thirties or forties in good health. Both conserved end residues are part of each CDR3. A D gene is named only where the DNA matches it firmly. A clone size is listed for some rows: how often the clone was seen (once, few, many), or a class if it is expanded.

j_call | d_call | v_call | clone_size | cdr3_nt | cdr3_aa
TRBJ1-1 | TRBD1 | TRBV27 | NA | TGTGCCAGCAGGAACCCAGGGGGAAACACTGAAGCTTTCTTT | CASRNPGGNTEAFF
TRBJ1-2 | NA | TRBV6-1 | NA | TGTGCCAGCAGTGAAGCAGGGGAGATCTATGGCTACACCTTC | CASSEAGEIYGYTF
TRBJ2-7 | TRBD1 | TRBV4-1 | NA | TGCGCCAGCAGCCAAGACCGGACAGGCTCCTACGAGCAGTACTTC | CASSQDRTGSYEQYF
TRBJ2-1 | NA | TRBV5-1 | NA | TGCGCCAGCACCCAAGCGGGACAGGACTTATACAATGAGCAGTTCTTC | CASTQAGQDLYNEQFF
TRBJ1-1 | NA | TRBV4-1 | NA | TGCGCCAGCAGCCAAAAATCAAGCAGGGGTGAAGCTTTCTTT | CASSQKSSRGEAFF
TRBJ2-7 | NA | TRBV12-3/TRBV12-4 | NA | TGTGCCAGCAGTCAGGGGTGGTTTGAGCAGTACTTC | CASSQGWFEQYF
TRBJ1-2 | NA | TRBV4-1 | once | TGCGCCAGCAGCCAGTTAGGGGGGGTTCGCGGCTACACCTTC | CASSQLGGVRGYTF
TRBJ1-6 | NA | TRBV2 | NA | TGTGCCAGCAGTGCGGGGGGCCGGTCCTATAATTCACCCCTCCACTTT | CASSAGGRSYNSPLHF
TRBJ1-3 | NA | TRBV5-1 | NA | TGCGCCAGCAGCTTGGACAGGGCTGGAAACACCATATATTTT | CASSLDRAGNTIYF
TRBJ1-3 | NA | TRBV6-6 | NA | TGTGCCAGCAGCCCCGGGTCCTCCTCTGGAAACACCATATATTTT | CASSPGSSSGNTIYF
TRBJ2-3 | NA | TRBV4-2 | NA | TGTGCCAGCAGCCCAAGACAGGGCACAGATACGCAGTATTTT | CASSPRQGTDTQYF
TRBJ2-7 | NA | TRBV28 | once | TGTGCCAGCAGGAAGGCTGGGTTGGACTTAAACGAGCAGTACTTC | CASRKAGLDLNEQYF
TRBJ2-3 | TRBD2 | TRBV5-1 | NA | TGCGCCAGCCGCCGACTAGCGGGGGTCCGGGGTAGCACAGATACGCAGTATTTT | CASRRLAGVRGSTDTQYF
TRBJ2-3 | NA | TRBV9 | once | TGTGCCAGCAGCGTAGATGGAGATACGCAGTATTTT | CASSVDGDTQYF
TRBJ2-4 | TRBD1 | TRBV11-2 | NA | TGTGCCAGCAGCCAAGGACAGGGGGCCAACATTCAGTACTTC | CASSQGQGANIQYF
TRBJ2-7 | TRBD1 | TRBV15 | NA | TGTGCCACCAGCGGCCCCGGGACAGGGCTTTTTAAGCAGTACTTC | CATSGPGTGLFKQYF
TRBJ2-5 | TRBD1 | TRBV5-6 | NA | TGTGCCACCTGGCAGGGGGTGGGGGCGGCGCAAGAGACCCAGTACTTC | CATWQGVGAAQETQYF
TRBJ1-4 | TRBD1 | TRBV11-3 | NA | TGTGCCAGCAGGCCCGGGACAGCGAATGAAAAACTGTTTTTT | CASRPGTANEKLFF
TRBJ2-1 | NA | TRBV18 | NA | TGTGCCAGCGAGGGGGGATGGGCCGACAATGAGCAGTTCTTC | CASEGGWADNEQFF
TRBJ2-1 | NA | TRBV7-6 | NA | TGTGCCAGCAGCCACGACAGGGAGGGGCTGTACAATGAGCAGTTCTTC | CASSHDREGLYNEQFF
TRBJ1-3 | NA | TRBV3-1/TRBV3-2 | NA | TGTGCCAGCAGCCCCCCAGGGTTCGGGCTCTCTGGAAACACCATATATTTT | CASSPPGFGLSGNTIYF
TRBJ1-2 | NA | TRBV29-1 | NA | TGCAGCGTTGGGGGGGCGAAAGGCTACACCTTC | CSVGGAKGYTF
TRBJ2-2 | TRBD1 | TRBV7-3 | NA | TGTGCCAGCAGCTTCGGACAGGGTGACACCGGGGAGCTGTTTTTT | CASSFGQGDTGELFF
TRBJ2-1 | NA | TRBV25-1 | NA | TGTGCCAGCAGTGACTCCCCGACGTTAAGCTCCTACAATGAGCAGTTCTTC | CASSDSPTLSSYNEQFF
TRBJ2-7 | NA | TRBV3-1/TRBV3-2 | NA | TGTGCCAGCAGCCAATCCGACAGGAGCCTCCCCTACGAGCAGTACTTC | CASSQSDRSLPYEQYF
TRBJ2-1 | NA | TRBV15 | once | TGTGCCACCGCCCGGGACTTAAATGAGCAGTTCTTC | CATARDLNEQFF
TRBJ1-3 | NA | TRBV6-5 | NA | TGTGCCACTCTCGCGAAGGGGGTCTCTGGAAACACCATATATTTT | CATLAKGVSGNTIYF